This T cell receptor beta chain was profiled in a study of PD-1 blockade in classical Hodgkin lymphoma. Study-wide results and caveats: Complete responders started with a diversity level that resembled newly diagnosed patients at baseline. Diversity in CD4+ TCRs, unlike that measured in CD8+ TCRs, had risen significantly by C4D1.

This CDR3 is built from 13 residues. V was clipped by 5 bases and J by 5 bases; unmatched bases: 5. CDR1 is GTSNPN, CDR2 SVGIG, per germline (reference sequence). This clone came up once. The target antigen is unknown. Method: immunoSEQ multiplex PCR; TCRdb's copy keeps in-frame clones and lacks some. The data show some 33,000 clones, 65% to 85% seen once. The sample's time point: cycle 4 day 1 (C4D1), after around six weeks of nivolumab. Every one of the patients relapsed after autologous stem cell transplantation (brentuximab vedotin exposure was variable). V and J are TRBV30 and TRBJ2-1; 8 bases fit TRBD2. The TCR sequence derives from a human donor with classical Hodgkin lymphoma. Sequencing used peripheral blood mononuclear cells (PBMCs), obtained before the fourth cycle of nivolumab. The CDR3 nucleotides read TGTGCCTGGGTAGCGGGATTCGACAATGAGCAGTTCTTC. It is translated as CAWVAGFDNEQFF.